The next 19 T cell receptor beta chains were all read from a single sample in a study of neurological immune-mediated disorders. From the 5' RACE reads, TCRdb called clonotypes with MiXCR, one entry per CDR3 protein. Among under 60,000 distinct CDR3 sequences, around a sixth were seen once, and the ten largest hold roughly 4%. The specimen was PBMCs. All receptors derive from a man in his sixties in good health.

This clonotype came up many times. The V gene is TRBV10-3, the J gene TRBJ2-1; 7 bases are shared with TRBD2. After removal of 5 bases from V and 15 bases from J, the junction contained 13 bases not matched to a gene. CDR3 size: 13 residues. The germline V gene encodes CDR1 ENHRY and CDR2 SYGVKD. CDR3 region: CAISTREDTQLFF. The CDR3 DNA reads as TGTGCCATCAGTACCCGGGAGGATACTCAGTTGTTCTTC.

This clonotype is deemed medium-sized (0.01 to 0.1%). The chain couples TRBV5-6 to TRBJ2-1, with 7 positions matching TRBD2. This CDR3 comprises 15 residues. The germline gives CDR1 SGHDT, CDR2 YYEEEE. V shed 0 bases and J 4 bases; nucleotides not matched to a gene: 4. The CDR3: CASSLAGGLYNEQFF. CDR3 in DNA: TGTGCCAGCAGCTTGGCGGGGGGACTTTACAATGAGCAGTTCTTC.

Of note for this clonotype: A much larger clone lies one base from this, so it may be a read error. This chain uses TRBV24-1 with TRBJ2-3, with 9 bases identical to TRBD2. CDR3 length: 16 residues. The germline V gene encodes CDR1 KGHDR and CDR2 SFDVKD. Written as DNA, the CDR3 is TGTGTCACCGCGGGAGGGGACCATTCTAGCACAGATACGCAGTATTTT. Translated, it gives CVTAGGDHSSTDTQYF.

This clonotype was detected many times. This chain's CDR3 is CASSQDGTSGFGTDTQYF. CDR3 bases: TGCGCCAGCAGCCAAGATGGGACTAGCGGGTTTGGTACAGATACGCAGTATTTT. J is TRBJ2-3 and V is TRBV4-3; 12 positions agree with TRBD2. The CDR3 spans 18 residues. V dropped 0 bases and J dropped 3; count of bases not matched to a gene: 7. CDR1 LGHNA and CDR2 YSLEER come from the germline V gene.

Many counts were recorded for this clonotype. This chain links TRBV5-1 with TRBJ2-3; D call uncertain. This CDR3 region has 14 residues. CDR1 is SGHRS and CDR2 is YFSETQ in the germline V gene. The germline V and J ends were trimmed by 4 bases and 0 bases, with 9 bases remaining between them. Here the CDR3 DNA reads TGCGCCAGCAGCCAGGAGATTAGCACAGATACGCAGTATTTT. Its protein product is CASSQEISTDTQYF.

In its sample, this clonotype was seen many times. The chain combines TRBV20-1 with TRBJ2-5; 7 bases are a match to TRBD2. The germline V gene has CDR1 DFQATT and CDR2 SNEGSKA (reference sequence). This CDR3 contains 19 residues. Losses at the gene ends were 6 bases for V and 2 bases for J; bases not matched to a gene: 24. The DNA for the CDR3 is TGCAGTGCGGAAAGTGGAAGGTCTAGCGGTCGACTCGGGCAAGAGACCCAGTACTTC. Its protein product is CSAESGRSSGRLGQETQYF.

The chain recombines TRBV29-1 with TRBJ2-1, with 9 bases lining up with TRBD2. In germline, CDR1 is SQVTM, CDR2 ANQGSEA. The trim removed 0 bases at V and 4 bases at J, leaving 4 bases unmatched. The CDR3 consists of 15 residues. This CDR3 is CSVEEWAGGYNEQFF. The CDR3 DNA follows: TGCAGCGTTGAAGAGTGGGCGGGGGGGTACAATGAGCAGTTCTTC.

This clonotype is classed as medium-sized. This chain uses TRBV20-1 with TRBJ2-5; no clear D gene. This CDR3 comprises 14 residues. Trimming left V 3 bases short and J 4 bases short, with 15 bases between. The germline V gene encodes CDR1 DFQATT and CDR2 SNEGSKA (reference sequence). In nucleotides, the CDR3 is TGCAGTGCTAGCACTGCGGTAATAGGAGAGACCCAGTACTTC. It encodes CSASTAVIGETQYF.

This clonotype was counted ten times or more. V usage is TRBV9 and J usage is TRBJ2-3; possibly TRBD2 for D (5 bases). Trimming cost V 4 bases and J 3 bases, with 21 bases left between them. Per germline, CDR1 SGDLS and CDR2 YYNGEE. This CDR3 is 17 amino acids long. The CDR3 DNA is TGTGCCAGCAGCTTCCGCAAAGGGATGGACTTAACAGATACGCAGTATTTT. Translated, it gives CASSFRKGMDLTDTQYF.

At least ten counts were recorded for this clonotype. CDR3 nucleotide sequence: TGTGCCAGCAGCCCTCGGGACCTCTACGAGCAGTACTTC. Protein: CASSPRDLYEQYF. The chain uses TRBV7-2 and TRBJ2-7; D may correspond to TRBD1 or TRBD2 (5 bases each). Germline CDR1 SGHTA, CDR2 FQGNSA. The ends were cut back, 5 bases at V and 3 bases at J, with 11 bases in the middle. CDR3 length: 13 residues.

This clonotype was counted ten times or more. This chain connects TRBV24-1 to TRBJ1-2, with 10 bases identical to TRBD1. V trimming: 5 bases; J trimming: 7 bases; junction bases outside the gene matches: 6. Germline V gene data show CDR1 as KGHDR and CDR2 as SFDVKD. The CDR3 is made up of 14 amino acids. In DNA, the CDR3 is TGTGCCACCAGTGCGGGACAGGGGAAATCTGGCTACACCTTC. This encodes CATSAGQGKSGYTF.

This clonotype was observed many times. The chain recombines TRBV6-5 with TRBJ1-2, with a possible D match to TRBD1 (6 bases). CDR1 MNHEY and CDR2 SVGAGI come from the germline V gene. V gave up 0 bases and J gave up 1 base, with 12 bases separating them. This CDR3 contains 16 residues. CDR3 protein: CASSYSGAPNNYGYTF. CDR3 coding DNA: TGTGCCAGCAGTTACTCGGGGGCGCCCAATAACTATGGCTACACCTTC.

This clonotype was picked up many times. The CDR3 loop is CASSLEPRSTDTQYF. The CDR3 bases are TGTGCCAGCAGCTTGGAACCGAGGAGCACAGATACGCAGTATTTT. The chain links TRBV5-6 to TRBJ2-3, with unresolved D. V was shortened by 0 bases and J by 0 bases, with 8 bases between the two germline ends. CDR3 length: 15 amino acids. The V gene's germline CDR1 is SGHDT and CDR2 YYEEEE.

This clonotype was counted at least ten times. The rearrangement joins TRBV6-5 to TRBJ2-7; 8 bases agree with TRBD1. Germline lookup yields CDR1 MNHEY and CDR2 SVGAGI. The CDR3 runs to 18 residues. The J segment lost 1 base and the V segment lost 5 bases, leaving 16 bases of the junction unmatched. The chain's CDR3 is CASSQGAQGRLRSYEQYF. The CDR3 nucleotides read TGTGCCAGCAGTCAGGGGGCCCAGGGGAGGTTAAGGTCCTACGAGCAGTACTTC.

This chain joins TRBV7-8 and TRBJ2-1, with TRBD2 matching 8 bases. Germline lookup yields CDR1 SGHVS and CDR2 FQNEAQ. Trimming at V came to 5 bases and at J to 7 bases, leaving 19 bases not matched to a gene. This CDR3 has 18 residues. The CDR3 protein is CASSPPRRLAGRMNEQFF. For the CDR3, the DNA is TGTGCCAGCAGCCCCCCTCGGAGGCTAGCGGGCCGGATGAATGAGCAGTTCTTC.

In this sample, this clonotype turned up many times. This chain uses TRBV6-2 or TRBV6-3 with TRBJ2-5; D is perhaps TRBD1 (5 bases). The CDR3 is made up of 13 amino acids. The germline gives CDR1 MNHEY, CDR2 SVGEGT. V lost 5 bases to trimming and J lost 1 base, with 8 bases between them. The CDR3 DNA reads TGTGCCAGCAGTCGGACAATCCAAGAGACCCAGTACTTC. This codes for CASSRTIQETQYF.

The genes are TRBV19 and TRBJ2-3, with D uncertain. CDR3 size: 13 residues. The germline CDR1 and CDR2 sequences are LNHDA and SQIVND (reference sequence). Trimming took 7 bases from V and 2 from J, leaving 10 bases between them. The CDR3, as DNA: TGTGCCAGTAAAGATCGGTTCACAGATACGCAGTATTTT. This encodes CASKDRFTDTQYF.

This clonotype was counted ten times or more. The chain couples TRBV11-3 to TRBJ2-3; TRBD1 matches at 7 bases. The CDR3 length is 14 residues. Germline CDR1 and CDR2: SGHNT and YENEEA. The junction had 3 bases not matched to a gene; V was cut back by 4 bases and J by 2 bases. CDR3 region: CASSSGQSTDTQYF. CDR3 DNA: TGTGCCAGCAGCTCGGGACAGTCCACAGATACGCAGTATTTT.

CDR3 amino acids: CASSLGKDRAGWTGELFF. Written as DNA, the CDR3 is TGTGCCAGCAGCTTAGGGAAAGACAGGGCAGGTTGGACCGGGGAGCTGTTTTTT. This chain connects TRBV7-6 to TRBJ2-2, with 7 bases fitting TRBD1. Germline V lookup: CDR1 SGHVS, CDR2 FNYEAQ. This CDR3 is 18 amino acids long. Trimming took 1 base from V and 5 from J; bases not matched to a gene: 13.